The 23 T cell receptor beta chains below were found in one sample sequenced in a study of cytomegalovirus exposure and HLA in healthy donors. 60 Vbeta and 13 Jbeta primers were used in PCR. Repertoires were generated with immunoSEQ multiplex PCR, while TCRdb's copy carries only in-frame clones and drops some. The repertoire holds around 150,000 clones, with 60% to 80% as singletons. Sequenced sample: PBMCs. The receptors stem from a man in his fifties in good health and CMV-seropositive.

The chain joins TRBV30 to TRBJ1-1, with D uncertain. The CDR3 consists of 12 residues. V lost 3 bases and J 1 base, leaving 6 bases between the germline ends. Per germline, CDR1 GTSNPN and CDR2 SVGIG (reference sequence). The CDR3 region has the DNA TGTGCCTGGAGCTCCGGGAACACTGAAGCTTTCTTT. Translating it yields CAWSSGNTEAFF. Using reference TRBV30 and TRBJ1-1 for the parts outside the CDR3, the full variable domain is SQTIHQWPATLVQPVGSPLSLECTVEGTSNPNLYWYRQAAGRGLQLLFYSVGIGQISSEVPQNLSASRPQDRQFILSSKKLLLSDSGFYLCAWSSGNTEAFFGQGTRLTVV.

The CDR3 nucleotides read TGTGCCAGCAGCCAAGATCTCTCGGGGTTGACTTTCTTT. Protein: CASSQDLSGLTFF. The chain links TRBV14 to TRBJ1-1, with D uncertain. Germline V gene sequence: CDR1 SGHDN, CDR2 FVKESK. Trimming removed 0 bases from V and 12 bases from J, with 14 bases in between. This CDR3 is built from 13 residues.

The CDR3 region has the DNA TGTGCCTGGAGTAAGGGGAAAGGGAACTATAATTCACCCCTCCACTTT. It yields the protein CAWSKGKGNYNSPLHF. The V and J genes are TRBV30 and TRBJ1-6, with D maybe TRBD1 (5 bases). Trimming stripped 2 bases from V and 3 bases from J, with 14 bases between. This CDR3 is 16 amino acids long. Germline CDR1 reads GTSNPN; CDR2 reads SVGIG (reference sequence). The full variable domain, rest sourced from reference TRBV30 and TRBJ1-6, is SQTIHQWPATLVQPVGSPLSLECTVEGTSNPNLYWYRQAAGRGLQLLFYSVGIGQISSEVPQNLSASRPQDRQFILSSKKLLLSDSGFYLCAWSKGKGNYNSPLHFGNGTRLTVT.

V gene TRBV6-1 combines with J gene TRBJ2-7, with TRBD1 matching over 7 bases. With V trimmed by 7 bases and J by 1 base, 7 bases remained unmatched. This CDR3 has 14 residues. CDR1 is MNHNS and CDR2 is SASEGT in the germline V gene. The CDR3 DNA sequence: TGTGCCAGCAATCCGACAGGGCAATCCTACGAGCAGTACTTC. Protein product: CASNPTGQSYEQYF.

The chain couples TRBV9 to TRBJ2-2; maybe TRBD2 (7 bases). V dropped 1 base and J dropped 5 bases, with 15 bases sitting between them. The CDR3 spans 16 residues. Germline V lookup: CDR1 SGDLS, CDR2 YYNGEE. The CDR3 DNA reads as TGTGCCAGCAGCGTACGGCGAGGGGGAGGGACCGGGGAGCTGTTTTTT. Translating gives CASSVRRGGGTGELFF.

The chain recombines TRBV6-1 with TRBJ1-5; D is uncertain. The V end lost 7 bases, the J end lost 6 bases, and 13 bases lay between the germline ends. Germline-derived CDR1 and CDR2 are MNHNS and SASEGT. The CDR3 has 13 residues. The CDR3, as DNA: TGTGCCAGCAACCGTCGGGGTGGTCAGCCCCAGCATTTT. Amino acids: CASNRRGGQPQHF.

The chain employs TRBV7-3 and TRBJ1-2, with TRBD1 matching over 8 bases. The length of the CDR3 is 15 residues. J gave up 6 bases and V 5 bases, and 11 bases lay outside the gene matches. Germline V gene sequence: CDR1 SGHTA, CDR2 FQGTGA. The CDR3 bases are TGTGCCAGCAGCCCTACCCTCCAGGGGGCGAATGGCTACACCTTC. This gives the protein CASSPTLQGANGYTF.

The rearrangement uses TRBV5-6 and TRBJ1-5; D uncertain. Looked up from germline, CDR1 is SGHDT and CDR2 is YYEEEE. V gave up 3 bases and J gave up 0 bases, with 13 bases separating them. This CDR3 spans 16 amino acids. DNA for the CDR3: TGTGCCAGCAGCTCGTGGGCAGAAAATAGCAATCAGCCCCAGCATTTT. As protein: CASSSWAENSNQPQHF.

The rearrangement links TRBV5-4 to TRBJ2-1; D might be TRBD1 (6 bases). The CDR3 is made up of 14 amino acids. The ends were cut back, 4 bases at V and 3 bases at J, with 11 bases in the middle. Germline V gene data show CDR1 as SGHNT and CDR2 as YYREEE (reference sequence). DNA of the CDR3: TGTGCCAGCAGCCCCGGGACAAACTACAATGAGCAGTTCTTC. Protein: CASSPGTNYNEQFF.

The V gene is TRBV7-2, the J gene TRBJ2-1, with D unclear. The V end lost 5 bases, the J end lost 3 bases, and 11 bases lay between the germline ends. Per germline, CDR1 SGHTA and CDR2 FQGNSA. The CDR3 extends over 14 amino acids. The CDR3 nucleotides read TGTGCCAGCAGCCCGACAAGCATCTACAATGAGCAGTTCTTC. Translation gives CASSPTSIYNEQFF.

V is TRBV6-1 and J is TRBJ2-1; TRBD2 agrees at 11 bases. The CDR3 extends over 15 amino acids. Germline V gene sequence: CDR1 MNHNS, CDR2 SASEGT. With V trimmed by 5 bases and J by 9 bases, 9 bases remained unmatched. CDR3: CASSPLAGGKGEQFF. The CDR3 DNA reads TGTGCCAGCAGTCCCCTAGCGGGGGGAAAGGGTGAGCAGTTCTTC.

This rearrangement joins TRBV9 to TRBJ2-1, with TRBD2 matching 10 bases. This CDR3 comprises 15 residues. V trimming: 0 bases; J trimming: 5 bases; junction bases outside the gene matches: 2. Germline CDR1 is SGDLS and CDR2 is YYNGEE. CDR3 sequence (DNA): TGTGCCAGCAGCGTAGCGAGCGGGGGGGACAATGAGCAGTTCTTC. Its protein product is CASSVASGGDNEQFF.

V and J are TRBV6-6 and TRBJ2-2, with TRBD2 matching over 8 bases. Looked up from germline, CDR1 is MNHNY and CDR2 is SVGAGI (reference sequence). The length of the CDR3 is 16 residues. The V segment lost 2 bases and the J segment 5 bases; nucleotides outside the gene matches: 7. Here the CDR3 DNA reads TGTGCCAGCAGTTACCGGGGGGGGCTGGGGACCGGGGAGCTGTTTTTT. It translates to CASSYRGGLGTGELFF.

The chain employs TRBV9 and TRBJ2-3, with 14 bases fitting TRBD2. Germline assignment: CDR1 SGDLS and CDR2 YYNGEE. The CDR3 sequence is 17 residues long. The ends lost 2 bases at V and 5 bases at J; junction bases unmatched: 7. The CDR3 loop reads CASSVTSGGVSLDTQYF. The CDR3 DNA follows: TGTGCCAGCAGCGTGACTAGCGGGGGGGTTTCTCTAGATACGCAGTATTTT.

V is TRBV6-1 and J is TRBJ2-1, with 11 bases identical to TRBD2. CDR3 length: 16 amino acids. With V trimmed by 3 bases and J by 2 bases, 3 bases remained unmatched. Germline CDR1 MNHNS, CDR2 SASEGT. CDR3 residues: CASSDPSGGTYNEQFF. CDR3 bases: TGTGCCAGCAGTGATCCTAGCGGGGGGACCTACAATGAGCAGTTCTTC.

The sample holds one count of this clone. This rearrangement joins TRBV28 to TRBJ2-6; possibly TRBD1 for D (5 bases). Germline V CDR1 and CDR2: MDHEN, SYDVKM. V was clipped by 6 bases and J by 0 bases, with 9 bases between them. The CDR3 runs to 15 residues. CDR3 nucleotide sequence: TGTGCCAGCAGATCAAGGGGCTCTGGGGCCAACGTCCTGACTTTC. Translated, it gives CASRSRGSGANVLTF.

The chain is built from TRBV11-2 and TRBJ1-6, with D maybe TRBD1 (5 bases). Trimming removed 3 bases from V and 2 bases from J, with 20 bases in between. CDR3 length equals 19 residues. CDR1 is SGHAT and CDR2 is FQNNGV in the germline V gene. The CDR3 bases are TGTGCCAGCAGCTTCAGTACCCCGGGGGGTGGCACCTATAATTCACCCCTCCACTTT. Protein sequence: CASSFSTPGGGTYNSPLHF.

The rearrangement uses TRBV1 and TRBJ2-5; the table's D call, TRBD2, has no DNA check behind it. TRBV1 has pseudogene status. The CDR3 length is 14 residues. The CDR3 DNA reads as TGCACCAGCAGCCAGCGGGGGGGGAAAGAGACCCAGTACTTC. This translates into CTSSQRGGKETQYF.

This chain links TRBV5-1 with TRBJ2-1, with 14 bases aligning to TRBD2. Trimming removed 4 bases from V and 9 bases from J; junction bases left unmatched: 12. CDR1 is SGHRS, CDR2 YFSETQ, per germline. The CDR3 totals 17 residues. The DNA for the CDR3 is TGCGCCAGCAGCGGCGGGGGACTAGCGGGGGCCGGGGGTGAGCAGTTCTTC. Protein: CASSGGGLAGAGGEQFF.

V and J are TRBV18 and TRBJ2-1; TRBD1 matches at 8 bases. Germline values: CDR1 KGHSH, CDR2 LQKENI. With V trimmed by 0 bases and J by 8 bases, 24 bases remained unmatched. CDR3 length equals 21 residues. CDR3 sequence (DNA): TGTGCCAGCTCACCACCGGTTAATATGCAGGGGGCCGGTCTTTCCTCCCATGAGCAGTTCTTC. This codes for CASSPPVNMQGAGLSSHEQFF.

CDR3 sequence (DNA): TGCGCCAGCAGCCAAGATACCGAGCGGGGGTACAATGAGCAGTTCTTC. It specifies CASSQDTERGYNEQFF. The chain joins TRBV4-1 to TRBJ2-1, with 8 nucleotides matching TRBD2. Germline CDR1 is MGHRA and CDR2 is YSYEKL. The V and J ends lost 0 bases and 4 bases, in that order; junction bases with no gene match: 5. This CDR3 has 16 amino acids.

The chain joins TRBV18 to TRBJ1-5; D unclear. Germline CDR1 KGHSH, CDR2 LQKENI. The CDR3 loop spans 16 amino acids. V shed 3 bases and J shed 8 bases, with 20 bases lying between them. CDR3 loop: CASSPPLGGRPKPQHF. CDR3 sequence (DNA): TGTGCCAGCTCACCCCCCTTAGGAGGGAGACCCAAGCCCCAGCATTTT.

This clone was detected only once. The V gene is TRBV18, the J gene TRBJ1-5; 8 positions match TRBD1. Germline V gives CDR1 KGHSH, CDR2 LQKENI. Trimming cost V 5 bases and J 4 bases; bases outside gene matches: 7. The CDR3 is 15 amino acids. The CDR3 DNA follows: TGTGCCAGCTCATCAGACAGGGGACTAAATCAGCCCCAGCATTTT. This translates into CASSSDRGLNQPQHF.